The 10 T cell receptor beta chains listed next were all sequenced from one sample in a study of cytotoxic CD8 clonotypes in ibrutinib-treated CLL. Repertoires were generated with immunoSEQ multiplex PCR, while TCRdb's copy carries only in-frame clones and drops some. The sample shows some 20,000 clones, around 75% of them seen only once. The starting material was PBMCs, obtained before ibrutinib treatment. These receptors all come from a human donor with chronic lymphocytic leukemia.

This chain links TRBV5-1 with TRBJ1-1; 7 bases are a match to TRBD1. With 5 bases clipped from V and 4 bases from J, the junction kept 8 bases outside the gene matches. Germline loops: CDR1 SGHRS, CDR2 YFSETQ. The CDR3 consists of 14 residues. The CDR3 sequence: CASSSGGRGTEAFF. The CDR3, as DNA: TGCGCCAGCAGTTCAGGGGGACGCGGCACTGAAGCTTTCTTT.

The V call is TRBV7-3, the J call TRBJ2-1; D unclear. Trimming pared 2 bases from V and 0 bases from J, leaving 8 bases between. Germline V gives CDR1 SGHTA, CDR2 FQGTGA. CDR3 size: 15 residues. The chain's CDR3 is CASSLYGTSYNEQFF. CDR3 nucleotide sequence: TGTGCCAGCAGCTTATACGGTACCTCCTACAATGAGCAGTTCTTC.

The J gene is TRBJ2-2, the V gene TRBV5-4; D possibly corresponds to TRBD2 (6 bases). Deletions cut 2 bases from V and 4 bases from J, with 6 bases between. In germline, CDR1 is SGHNT, CDR2 YYREEE (reference sequence). This CDR3 region has 13 residues. The CDR3 sequence is CASSFGGTGELFF. Written as DNA, the CDR3 is TGTGCCAGCAGCTTCGGGGGCACCGGGGAGCTGTTTTTT.

The genes are TRBV19 and TRBJ1-1; maybe TRBD1 (6 bases). In germline, CDR1 is LNHDA, CDR2 SQIVND (reference sequence). Trimming removed 3 bases at V and 5 bases at J, with 10 bases between. The CDR3 has 13 residues. The CDR3 is CASSMGAWTEAFF. In DNA form, the CDR3 reads TGTGCCAGTAGTATGGGGGCTTGGACTGAAGCTTTCTTT.

The genes are TRBV9 and TRBJ2-1; D unresolved. Trimming took 0 bases from V and 3 from J, leaving 7 bases between them. Germline values: CDR1 SGDLS, CDR2 YYNGEE. This CDR3 contains 14 residues. Here the CDR3 reads CASSVVADYNEQFF. The DNA of the CDR3 is TGTGCCAGCAGCGTAGTGGCCGACTACAATGAGCAGTTCTTC.

The chain recombines TRBV5-4 with TRBJ1-4, with 9 positions matching TRBD1. With V trimmed by 3 bases and J by 6 bases, 9 bases remained unmatched. Germline V gene data show CDR1 as SGHNT and CDR2 as YYREEE (reference sequence). This CDR3 contains 16 residues. Here the CDR3 reads CASSWALGTGHEKLFF. The CDR3 DNA reads as TGTGCCAGCAGCTGGGCCCTCGGGACAGGGCATGAAAAACTGTTTTTT.

This chain connects TRBV9 to TRBJ2-3; 10 bases match TRBD1. V trimming: 1 base; J trimming: 2 bases; junction bases outside the gene matches: 4. Per the germline V gene, CDR1 is SGDLS and CDR2 is YYNGEE. The CDR3 runs to 16 residues. CDR3 coding DNA: TGTGCCAGCAGCGTATCCGGGACAGGGGCCACAGATACGCAGTATTTT. This encodes CASSVSGTGATDTQYF. The full variable domain, rest sourced from reference TRBV9 and TRBJ2-3, is DSGVTQTPKHLITATGQRVTLRCSPRSGDLSVYWYQQSLDQGLQFLIQYYNGEERAKGNILERFSAQQFPDLHSELNLSSLELGDSALYFCASSVSGTGATDTQYFGPGTRLTVL.

The gene calls are TRBV28 and TRBJ2-7; 9 bases align to TRBD2. CDR1 MDHEN and CDR2 SYDVKM come from the germline V gene. Trimming removed 1 base from V and 2 bases from J; junction bases left unmatched: 3. The CDR3 consists of 15 residues. The CDR3 loop is CASSLLLAGTYEQYF. Here the CDR3 DNA reads TGTGCCAGCAGTTTATTGCTAGCGGGGACCTACGAGCAGTACTTC.

The chain employs TRBV6-5 and TRBJ2-7; the D is unclear. This CDR3 has 15 amino acids. Per germline, CDR1 MNHEY and CDR2 SVGAGI. V lost 0 bases to trimming and J lost 3 bases, with 12 bases between them. CDR3: CASSYSTGPNYEQYF. The CDR3 DNA is TGTGCCAGCAGTTACTCGACGGGCCCCAACTACGAGCAGTACTTC.

This clone was recorded a few times. V usage is TRBV6-5 and J usage is TRBJ2-7, with 8 bases matching TRBD2. J was trimmed by 2 bases and V by 2 bases; bases with no gene match: 8. Germline V gives CDR1 MNHEY, CDR2 SVGAGI. The CDR3 is 16 amino acids. The CDR3 region has the DNA TGTGCCAGCAGTTACGGCGGGGGGAGGGGGACCTACGAGCAGTACTTC. Its protein product is CASSYGGGRGTYEQYF.